This is a list of T cell receptor beta chains from one sample in a study of T cells expressing NK-cell markers. TCRdb reprocessed the 5' RACE reads, keeping one entry per CDR3 protein, no DNA. Here the sample table reports a few hundred thousand distinct CDR3 sequences. Input material: blood T cells: a sorted CD56 or NKG2C T cell subset, CD4+ or CD8+ T cells, or bulk PBMC T cells (not recorded which). These receptors originate from a man aged 18-75 years in good health. The CDR3 runs from the conserved cysteine through the conserved F or W.

CDR3aa: CASSTLRGGVKETQYF
v_gene: TRBV11-2
j_gene: TRBJ2-5

CDR3aa: CSARFEAGLVDHNEQFF
v_gene: TRBV20-1
j_gene: TRBJ2-1

CDR3aa: CASSFRLAGDRTYEQYF
v_gene: TRBV5-6
j_gene: TRBJ2-7

CDR3aa: CSARDGGSPVNTEAFF
v_gene: TRBV20-1
j_gene: TRBJ1-1

CDR3aa: CASSPSRNRRAGELFF
v_gene: TRBV5-1
j_gene: TRBJ2-2

CDR3aa: CATSKGLAGTYEQYF
v_gene: TRBV15
j_gene: TRBJ2-7

CDR3aa: CASHAVTGAADTQYF
v_gene: TRBV10-2
j_gene: TRBJ2-3

CDR3aa: CASSQRDVHEQFF
v_gene: TRBV7-9
j_gene: TRBJ2-1

CDR3aa: CSAGQATNEKLFF
v_gene: TRBV20-1
j_gene: TRBJ1-4

CDR3aa: CASSSPGLAVDNEQFF
v_gene: TRBV19
j_gene: TRBJ2-1

CDR3aa: CASSLYYSSNQPQHF
v_gene: TRBV5-5
j_gene: TRBJ1-5

CDR3aa: CASSPRVTRTDTQYF
v_gene: TRBV6-1
j_gene: TRBJ2-3

CDR3aa: CASKKTAANQPQHF
v_gene: TRBV6-1
j_gene: TRBJ1-5

CDR3aa: CASNRGGLLDYEQYF
v_gene: TRBV11-3
j_gene: TRBJ2-7

CDR3aa: CASSLVGRGISEAFF
v_gene: TRBV7-2
j_gene: TRBJ1-1

CDR3aa: CASIGSYLNTEAFF
v_gene: TRBV19
j_gene: TRBJ1-1

CDR3aa: CASSQRTTARFYGYTF
v_gene: TRBV3-1
j_gene: TRBJ1-2

CDR3aa: CASSYPLAGNTGELFF
v_gene: TRBV5-1
j_gene: TRBJ2-2

CDR3aa: CSASSEGGWGEQFF
v_gene: TRBV20-1
j_gene: TRBJ2-1

CDR3aa: CASSDNSGTLGEQYF
v_gene: TRBV19
j_gene: TRBJ2-7

CDR3aa: CASSAGSGKAYNEQFF
v_gene: TRBV6-2/TRBV6-3
j_gene: TRBJ2-1

CDR3aa: CASSSLGPTYNEQFF
v_gene: TRBV11-1
j_gene: TRBJ2-1

CDR3aa: CSARDWTAPTDTQYF
v_gene: TRBV20-1
j_gene: TRBJ2-3

CDR3aa: CASTHRVRAGELFF
v_gene: TRBV2
j_gene: TRBJ2-2

CDR3aa: CATSDSQGPARMGYEQYF
v_gene: TRBV24-1
j_gene: TRBJ2-7

CDR3aa: CASSVGSGGDTQYF
v_gene: TRBV9
j_gene: TRBJ2-3

CDR3aa: CASSTRAPGAFF
v_gene: TRBV7-9
j_gene: TRBJ1-1

CDR3aa: CSVAVQDKNIQYF
v_gene: TRBV29-1
j_gene: TRBJ2-4

CDR3aa: CASSQHTSGGETQYF
v_gene: TRBV4-2
j_gene: TRBJ2-5

CDR3aa: CATSDYERGVYGQFF
v_gene: TRBV24-1
j_gene: TRBJ2-1

CDR3aa: CASTGQGGYGEQFF
v_gene: TRBV7-2
j_gene: TRBJ2-1

CDR3aa: CASRRQGAITEAFF
v_gene: TRBV5-1
j_gene: TRBJ1-1

CDR3aa: CASSDRMRGLKTAETQYF
v_gene: TRBV2
j_gene: TRBJ2-5

CDR3aa: CASRRRGSGSPLHF
v_gene: TRBV6-1
j_gene: TRBJ1-6

CDR3aa: CASCTGHRLCYTF
v_gene: TRBV7-9
j_gene: TRBJ1-2

CDR3aa: CASSPQVQGYTEAFF
v_gene: TRBV28
j_gene: TRBJ1-1

CDR3aa: CASSLNHLQPQHF
v_gene: TRBV7-2
j_gene: TRBJ1-5

CDR3aa: CASSLRQRGVGAGELFF
v_gene: TRBV12-3/TRBV12-4
j_gene: TRBJ2-2

CDR3aa: CASSLDAGRAITF
v_gene: TRBV7-9
j_gene: TRBJ1-2

CDR3aa: CASRPQPAGPKETQYF
v_gene: TRBV7-6
j_gene: TRBJ2-5

CDR3aa: CAIRGGTHQETQYF
v_gene: TRBV10-3
j_gene: TRBJ2-5

CDR3aa: CASSPRVPSVSYEQYF
v_gene: TRBV4-1
j_gene: TRBJ2-7

CDR3aa: CASSFFRGTYNTQYF
v_gene: TRBV12-3/TRBV12-4
j_gene: TRBJ2-3

CDR3aa: CASSSRQELHF
v_gene: TRBV28
j_gene: TRBJ1-6

CDR3aa: CASSKKGSGQGAYGEQYF
v_gene: TRBV21-1
j_gene: TRBJ2-7

CDR3aa: CASSLTRGAPGANVLTF
v_gene: TRBV11-2
j_gene: TRBJ2-6

CDR3aa: CASSTTTGGGGPAQYF
v_gene: TRBV7-9
j_gene: TRBJ2-7

CDR3aa: CASGQVAGNTIYF
v_gene: TRBV6-1
j_gene: TRBJ1-3

CDR3aa: CAWSLFGTRNNEQFF
v_gene: TRBV30
j_gene: TRBJ2-1

CDR3aa: CASSPTFGGNTDTQYF
v_gene: TRBV18
j_gene: TRBJ2-3

CDR3aa: CASSVGGGGGTDTQYF
v_gene: TRBV9
j_gene: TRBJ2-3

CDR3aa: CASSDERKGEQFF
v_gene: TRBV2
j_gene: TRBJ2-1

CDR3aa: CAKLLGTSGTPQETQYF
v_gene: TRBV28
j_gene: TRBJ2-5

CDR3aa: CASSYSSGLAGGTDTQYF
v_gene: TRBV6-5
j_gene: TRBJ2-3